This TCR beta chain was identified during a study of blood T cell repertoires in COVID-19. Study details: Acute and convalescent COVID-19 specimens originated in the United States, Italy and Spain.

Only in-frame clones appear in the TCRdb table, and some are missing; sequencing was by immunoSEQ multiplex PCR. This table has 210,000 or so clones, 85% to 90% appearing once. There are 13 residues in the CDR3. V was clipped by 4 bases and J by 4 bases, with 8 bases between them. Germline V gene data show CDR1 as ENHRY and CDR2 as SYGVKD. Sequencing was done on a sample of peripheral blood. The receptor's source is a man between 45 and 60 years old with acute or convalescent COVID-19. The rearrangement uses TRBV10-3 and TRBJ1-5, with D unclear. In DNA, the CDR3 is TGTGCCATCAGTGCCGCGGAGAATCAGCCCCAGCATTTT. Translating it yields CAISAAENQPQHF.